The rows below give T cell receptor beta chains drawn from one sample of a study of blood T cell repertoires in COVID-19. The repertoire was sequenced with immunoSEQ multiplex PCR; TCRdb's copy has only in-frame clones and lacks some. The table has 270,000 or so clones, under 90% seen once. Sequencing input: peripheral blood. The receptors come from a woman aged 40 to 55 who had recovered from COVID-19. CDR3s include the opening cysteine and the closing phenylalanine or tryptophan. Each record gives: D gene, clone size, J gene, V gene, CDR3 protein, CDR3 DNA. A D gene is named only where the DNA matches it firmly. The size entry is marked missing in some rows and otherwise reads once, few, many or a size class.

TRBD2 | - | TRBJ2-5 | TRBV7-2 | CASSPRLAGAGETQYF | TGTGCCAGCAGCCCGCGACTAGCGGGAGCAGGGGAGACCCAGTACTTC
- | once | TRBJ2-1 | TRBV12-3/TRBV12-4 | CASSPSSGQFF | TGTGCCAGCAGTCCCAGCTCGGGGCAGTTCTTC
TRBD1 | - | TRBJ2-1 | TRBV7-2 | CASSAYRGNNEQFF | TGTGCCAGCAGCGCCTACAGGGGGAACAATGAGCAGTTCTTC
- | once | TRBJ1-2 | TRBV30 | CAWSELTYGYTF | TGTGCCTGGAGTGAGCTCACCTATGGCTACACCTTC
- | once | TRBJ2-5 | TRBV6-1 | CASSGYELRGQETQYF | TGTGCCAGCAGTGGCTACGAGTTACGGGGGCAAGAGACCCAGTACTTC
- | - | TRBJ1-4 | TRBV3-1/TRBV3-2 | CASSHEGGVGEKLFF | TGTGCCAGCAGCCATGAGGGAGGCGTGGGTGAAAAACTGTTTTTT
TRBD1 | - | TRBJ1-6 | TRBV11-2 | CASSLAGGPYNSPLHF | TGTGCCAGCAGCTTAGCAGGGGGCCCCTATAATTCACCCCTCCACTTT
- | - | TRBJ1-1 | TRBV30 | CAWGKDRTQGIEAFF | TGTGCCTGGGGTAAAGATCGGACCCAGGGTATCGAAGCTTTCTTT
TRBD2 | - | TRBJ2-7 | TRBV5-1 | CASSLSEGLKVYEQYF | TGCGCCAGCAGCTTGAGTGAGGGACTAAAGGTCTACGAGCAGTACTTC
TRBD1 | - | TRBJ2-1 | TRBV25-1 | CASINSRGTTQNEQFF | TGTGCCAGCATCAACAGCAGGGGGACCACACAGAATGAGCAGTTCTTC
TRBD2 | once | TRBJ2-7 | TRBV29-1 | CSVEGLAGTYEQYF | TGCAGCGTTGAAGGGCTAGCGGGAACCTACGAGCAGTACTTC
TRBD1 | - | TRBJ2-1 | TRBV4-1 | CASSQDRGQGVYNEQFF | TGCGCCAGCAGCCAAGATAGAGGGCAGGGGGTCTACAATGAGCAGTTCTTC
- | - | TRBJ2-7 | TRBV12-3/TRBV12-4 | CASSTGQYEQYF | TGTGCCAGCAGCACGGGACAATACGAGCAGTACTTC
- | once | TRBJ1-2 | TRBV15 | CATSRGDRTSYGYTF | TGTGCCACCAGCAGAGGTGACAGGACCTCCTATGGCTACACCTTC
TRBD2 | - | TRBJ2-2 | TRBV6-1 | CASSEPLAGYNTGELFF | TGTGCCAGCAGTGAACCCCTAGCGGGCTATAACACCGGGGAGCTGTTTTTT
- | - | TRBJ2-3 | TRBV5-1 | CASSTSGTPDTDTQYF | TGCGCCAGCAGCACTTCCGGGACACCAGACACAGATACGCAGTATTTT
- | - | TRBJ2-7 | TRBV7-6 | CASSSEPAPGYEQYF | TGTGCCAGCAGTTCCGAGCCTGCTCCGGGCTACGAGCAGTACTTC
- | - | TRBJ1-6 | TRBV19 | CASSLGRLIDSPLHF | TGTGCCAGTAGCTTGGGCCGGCTAATAGATTCACCCCTCCACTTT
TRBD2 | - | TRBJ2-1 | TRBV9 | CASSVGSTSGPLSYNEQFF | TGTGCCAGCAGCGTAGGATCGACTAGCGGACCACTCTCCTACAATGAGCAGTTCTTC
TRBD1 | - | TRBJ2-6 | TRBV28 | CASTDRGTGFAGANVLTF | TGTGCCAGCACCGATAGAGGGACAGGGTTTGCTGGGGCCAACGTCCTGACTTTC
- | - | TRBJ1-6 | TRBV5-1 | CARAPKTSGQLISYNSPLHF | TGCGCCAGAGCCCCTAAGACTTCTGGACAGTTAATCTCCTATAATTCACCCCTCCACTTT
TRBD1 | - | TRBJ1-6 | TRBV5-5 | CASSFGQGKGSPLHF | TGTGCCAGCAGCTTCGGACAGGGTAAAGGTTCACCCCTCCACTTT
TRBD1 | - | TRBJ1-5 | TRBV7-8 | CASSPDRGRSQHF | TGTGCCAGCAGCCCAGACAGGGGTAGGTCCCAGCATTTT
TRBD2 | - | TRBJ2-7 | TRBV5-1 | CASSEEGGPHEQYF | TGCGCCAGCAGCGAGGAGGGAGGGCCCCACGAGCAGTACTTC
TRBD2 | - | TRBJ2-1 | TRBV5-1 | CASSLEGLAGAGSYNEQFF | TGCGCCAGCAGCTTGGAGGGACTAGCGGGAGCGGGGTCCTACAATGAGCAGTTCTTC
TRBD2 | once | TRBJ2-2 | TRBV6-5 | CASSWGGGELFF | TGTGCCAGCAGTTGGGGGGGCGGGGAGCTGTTTTTT
TRBD1 | - | TRBJ1-6 | TRBV3-1/TRBV3-2 | CASSGGQGVGSPLHF | TGTGCCAGCAGTGGGGGACAGGGGGTAGGTTCACCCCTCCACTTT
TRBD1 | - | TRBJ1-1 | TRBV4-1 | CASSQVGTVNTEAFF | TGCGCCAGCAGCCAGGTAGGGACAGTGAACACTGAAGCTTTCTTT
TRBD1 | - | TRBJ2-3 | TRBV5-1 | CASSSTGADTQYF | TGCGCCAGCAGCTCGACAGGGGCAGATACGCAGTATTTT
TRBD2 | once | TRBJ2-2 | TRBV2 | CASSRAGGVTGELFF | TGTGCCAGCAGCAGAGCGGGAGGAGTCACCGGGGAGCTGTTTTTT
- | - | TRBJ1-1 | TRBV27 | CASSFGPNQAEAFF | TGTGCCAGCAGTTTCGGTCCCAACCAGGCTGAAGCTTTCTTT
- | once | TRBJ2-7 | TRBV11-2 | CASSSSKLGMGGALYEQYF | TGTGCCAGCAGCTCCTCCAAACTTGGGATGGGCGGGGCCCTCTACGAGCAGTACTTC
TRBD2 | - | TRBJ2-5 | TRBV7-2 | CASSPGLAGDQETQYF | TGTGCCAGCAGCCCCGGACTAGCGGGCGACCAAGAGACCCAGTACTTC
- | few | TRBJ1-5 | TRBV10-3 | CAITNEYSNQPQHF | TGTGCCATCACCAATGAGTATAGCAATCAGCCCCAGCATTTT
TRBD1 | once | TRBJ1-2 | TRBV7-9 | CASSLTTGTANYGYTF | TGTGCCAGCAGTCTCACGACCGGGACAGCAAACTATGGCTACACCTTC
- | - | TRBJ1-5 | TRBV28 | CASSLARVLSYDQPQHF | TGTGCCAGCAGTTTAGCGAGGGTACTTTCCTACGATCAGCCCCAGCATTTT
TRBD2 | - | TRBJ2-1 | TRBV24-1 | CATSDPSSGINEQFF | TGTGCCACCAGTGATCCCTCTAGCGGAATTAATGAGCAGTTCTTC
- | - | TRBJ1-1 | TRBV10-3 | CATFADTEAFF | TGTGCCACCTTCGCGGACACTGAAGCTTTCTTT
TRBD1 | - | TRBJ2-3 | TRBV5-6 | CASSWGQGSFTDTQYF | TGTGCCAGCAGCTGGGGACAGGGAAGTTTCACAGATACGCAGTATTTT
- | - | TRBJ2-7 | TRBV28 | CASSSIDRTSYEQYF | TGTGCCAGCAGTTCGATCGACAGAACCTCCTACGAGCAGTACTTC
- | - | TRBJ2-2 | TRBV15 | CATSRDAANTGELFF | TGTGCCACCAGCAGAGATGCGGCGAACACCGGGGAGCTGTTTTTT
- | - | TRBJ2-2 | TRBV6-2/TRBV6-3 | CASSTDTGSYTGELFF | TGTGCCAGCAGCACCGATACAGGGAGCTACACCGGGGAGCTGTTTTTT
- | - | TRBJ2-2 | TRBV19 | CASTLAASLTGELFF | TGTGCCAGTACCCTCGCGGCGTCTCTCACCGGGGAGCTGTTTTTT
TRBD1 | few | TRBJ2-7 | TRBV7-9 | CASSSSGTAYEQYF | TGTGCCAGCAGCTCATCCGGGACAGCCTACGAGCAGTACTTC
- | - | TRBJ1-4 | TRBV5-8 | CASSLTDYYEKLFF | TGTGCCAGCAGCTTGACAGATTACTATGAAAAACTGTTTTTT
- | - | TRBJ1-2 | TRBV7-9 | CASSPWTVVGFGYTF | TGTGCCAGCAGCCCTTGGACAGTCGTTGGGTTTGGCTACACCTTC
TRBD1 | - | TRBJ2-1 | TRBV28 | CASSLVARGRSNEQFF | TGTGCCAGCAGTTTAGTCGCCAGGGGGCGCAGTAATGAGCAGTTCTTC